Sequencing of this TCR beta chain was carried out in a study of blood T cell repertoires in COVID-19. Data came from immunoSEQ multiplex PCR; TCRdb stores just in-frame clones and leaves some out. The table includes 200,000 to 250,000 clones, 90% detected once. CDR1 is LGHNA, CDR2 YSLEER, per germline. The junction had 14 bases not matched to a gene; V was cut back by 2 bases and J by 3 bases. The CDR3 is 19 amino acids. Residents of 24 US areas, aged about 18 to 95 years, made up the participants. Assignment of participants to cohorts was predicated upon participant-reported clinical history. The V and J genes are TRBV4-3 and TRBJ2-1; the match to TRBD1 covers 9 bases. The TCR originated in a man aged 25 to 40 who had recovered from COVID-19. What was sequenced was PBMCs or T cells enriched from blood (not recorded which). The CDR3 region has the DNA TGCGCCAGCAGCCAATCTCAGCCCGGGACAGGGAGGTTCTACAATGAGCAGTTCTTC. It is translated as CASSQSQPGTGRFYNEQFF.